This TCR beta chain is drawn from a study of post-analysis software for immune sequencing data. Across the whole study: Recorded subtypes: relapsing-remitting, secondary progressive, progressive-relapsing; some patients unannotated.

Study-wide results and caveats: F measure grouped same-batch samples tightly together. Versus controls, multiple sclerosis patients showed significantly lower diversity (normalized Chao1). The five TRBV segments detected at higher frequency in patients than in controls included TRBV5-6, TRBV5-1 and TRBV20-1.

Worth noting for this clonotype: Its matching antigen is unknown. The junction does not match germline at one end; this may be a read error.

The V gene's germline CDR1 is PRHDT and CDR2 FYEKMQ (reference sequence). CDR3 length: 16 amino acids. Each TCR beta cDNA library carried unique molecular identifiers. Input populations of roughly 0.85 to 11 million T cells gave rise to approximately 500,000 cDNA molecules. Using its own MiXCR run on the PCR reads, TCRdb lists one record per CDR3 protein. Of hundreds of thousands of distinct CDR3 sequences listed, 53% were seen once; the top ten hold approximately 4.5%. The chain employs TRBV13 and TRBJ2-7; D is possibly TRBD1 (6 bases). Specimen: blood. The source is a girl aged 10 to 17 with multiple sclerosis. CDR3 DNA sequence: TGTGCCAACAGCTCCTTCTTGGAGGACAGCTCCTACGAGCAGTACTTC. It specifies CANSSFLEDSSYEQYF.